This T cell receptor (beta chain) stems from a study of cytomegalovirus exposure and HLA in healthy donors (dated by TCRdb to between 2016 and 2019). For context, the study as a whole: An earlier analysis of some 600 of the donors reported about 260 Gb of sequence data and roughly 120 million unique TCR beta sequences obtained from about 200 million T cells. To predict cytomegalovirus infection status, the study combined high-throughput TCR immunosequencing, statistical association of individual TCRs with disease status, and machine learning. Donor age, sex, ethnicity and CMV serostatus were compiled alongside the repertoire data. Rather than using new phenotypic data, the later analysis identified candidate immune exposures from TCR beta sequences and from how often those sequences occurred across donors. Typing coverage differed by locus: A, B, C, DRB1 and DQB1 were typed in about 620-630 donors, DQA1 in approximately 520, DPA1 in nearly 610, and DPB1 in roughly 450. An earlier analysis of 500 to 650 of the donors applied high-throughput TCR beta sequencing to assess whether each TCR beta V gene segment acted as functional or pseudogenic. A later genetic analysis used genome-wide SNP genotypes for about 55% of the 666 donors, treating that subset as a discovery cohort. Besides the first cohort of more than 650 subjects, a separate validation cohort made up of over a hundred different subjects was used. Because of strong linkage in the cohort, 5 or 6 DR-DQ haplotypes were treated as single units for association and clustering. HLA typing covered class I and class II loci at four-digit resolution. The genetic ancestry cluster associated with self-reported Caucasian donors included over 80% of the 300 to 400 genotyped donors. The aim of the study was to test whether cataloging public T cell receptors could identify signatures of past pathogen exposure. A later analysis re-examined previously published TCR beta repertoires from over 500 donors and added high-resolution HLA genotyping to investigate patterns of TCR occurrence. An early release that covered fewer than 750 HLA-typed donors contained about 300 gigabases of sequencing data and roughly 84 million unique TCR sequences. The study profiled the T cell repertoires of around 700 subjects by immunosequencing and related them to cytomegalovirus serostatus. Among a few hundred genotyped donors of the cohort, an average of around 240,000 unique TCR beta nucleotide sequences were sequenced per donor, around 18% of them non-productive. Every repertoire in the discovery cohort had been generated on one and the same sequencing platform.

Overall results and qualifications from the work: According to the authors, the approach could potentially be generalized to other disease states and immunological phenotypes. A further reported finding was that TCR beta sequences accurately predicted the HLA-A and HLA-B alleles for most subjects in the first cohort. In a later analysis, the rate of TCR association differed among HLA loci, with DRB1 alleles having the most associated TCRs and HLA-C alleles having the fewest. Sequencing depth was assumed to be roughly uniform across donors in the presence/absence analyses, though that assumption may not hold. A later genetic analysis reported fewer N-insertions in productive TCRs among donors in an Asian-associated ancestry cluster than the roughly 700-donor mean. Because HLA typing was unavailable for some donors at each locus, only the typed subset was used in association tests. Some IMGT-functional V segments, including TRBV6-2 and TRBV6-3, could not be told apart with the 87-base-pair reads, so those segments were excluded. V-gene and J-gene trimming of TCR beta chains was associated with a missense DCLRE1C variant in a later genetic analysis, and the association was replicated in an independent cohort. In the study, roughly 160 TCR beta chains were listed as associated with cytomegalovirus. In vitro tests confirmed that a few of the cytomegalovirus-associated TCR beta chains recognize cytomegalovirus antigens. Specific HLA alleles were associated with 15,000 to 20,000 TCR beta sequences at a false discovery rate of 0.05 in a later analysis. Assigning TCR associations to individual alleles was difficult when HLA alleles, especially DR and DQ, strongly co-occurred. The classifier was reported to diagnose cytomegalovirus status with high specificity and sensitivity in both the original and validation cohorts. Only TCR beta chains were sequenced in this cohort, and the absence of alpha or paired-chain data limited detectable features. Most TCR sequences were observed very rarely across donors, whereas some public TCRs were present in many individuals. CMV serostatus was the only immune exposure information available for the cohort. In a later analysis, most CMV-associated TCR beta chains were found to appear HLA-restricted, with HLA associations seemingly driven largely by CMV exposure. An earlier analysis of approximately 500 of the donors showed that most TCR beta V segments appeared in productive rearrangements either about 87% or about 30% of the time, which broadly matched IMGT annotations. Compared with equally common non-associated chains, HLA-associated TCR beta chains in a later analysis were more clonally expanded and had lower generation probabilities. The sequencing pipeline was judged likely to have produced a cluster of highly shared sequence variants as a technical artifact. Because counts were too low, about 17 rarely observed V segments, including chromosome 9 orphons, were excluded from the earlier analysis of some 590 of the donors. Several of the top co-occurrence clusters appeared to be linked to parvovirus B19, influenza, CMV and Epstein-Barr virus, according to a later analysis. Linkage disequilibrium might explain the correlated functional status among segregating V segments, but an unknown experimental factor could not be excluded.

In total, 630 or so healthy bone marrow donors made up the cohort. All cohort members were sampled while nominally healthy, although unrecorded immune exposures were likely present. The donor tested CMV seronegative and was one of the 352 seronegative cohort members. Each donor provided a peripheral blood sample, and peripheral blood mononuclear cells were used for TCR beta sequencing. The Qiagen DNeasy Blood Extraction Kit was used to extract genomic DNA from the blood cell samples. Libraries were made using the immunoSEQ multiplex PCR assay. The multiplex PCR relied on a mix of 60 forward primers for TCR Vbeta segments and 13 reverse primers for TCR Jbeta segments. Amplification of the CDR3 region of rearranged TCR beta genes was performed with a multiplex PCR assay on genomic DNA. The Illumina HiSeq System was used to sequence the amplified TCR beta libraries as 87-base-pair reads. On the authors' methods: Across the 666 repertoires, a later analysis counted approximately 83 million unique TCR beta chains, 9 million to 14 million of which were shared by at least two donors. A nearest-neighbor algorithm error-corrected the raw reads and collapsed the reads into unique sequences, merging closely related sequences to remove PCR and sequencing errors. V, D and J gene segments were assigned by aligning CDR3 sequences to IMGT reference sequences. For a sequence to be retained, a match of at least six nucleotides was required to both a V gene segment and a J gene segment. A rearrangement counted as productive if the CDR3 had no stop codons and remained in frame with V and J, and every other rearrangement counted as non-productive. CDR3 was defined according to IMGT convention as the region running from the second conserved V-encoded cysteine to the conserved J-encoded phenylalanine. The earlier analysis of some 580 of the donors excluded any sequence lacking an unambiguous match to a single V gene segment. An earlier analysis of fewer than 650 of the donors classified V segments as functional when productive rearrangements were above 56.7% and as segregating when the standard deviation between donors was above 5%. A statistical classification framework was built to diagnose cytomegalovirus status from the catalog of TCR beta chain sequences. A later analysis assigned V and J genes by comparing TCR nucleotide sequences with IMGT/GENE-DB human TR gene sequences. A later analysis assigned CDR3 sequences and most-parsimonious VDJ recombination scenarios with the TCRdist pipeline. In a later analysis, each TCR beta chain was defined by its CDR3 amino acid sequence together with its V-gene family, and reads lacking a unique V-gene family were excluded. To address suspected cross-contamination and a sequencing artifact, a later analysis removed several hundred highly shared, low-generation-probability nucleotide sequences. In a later analysis, a clonal expansion index for each public chain was calculated from normalized within-repertoire ranks of inferred template counts. In a later analysis, generation probabilities were computed with a VDJ recombination model fitted to out-of-frame rearrangements, and the resulting probabilities were checked against IGoR. In a later analysis, hypergeometric tests were used to score TCR-TCR, TCR-HLA and TCR-CMV co-occurrence, with a repertoire-size bias correction applied to TCR pairs. False discovery rates were estimated in a later analysis by permuting HLA or CMV assignments 20 times. In a later analysis, co-occurring TCRs were grouped using DBSCAN, with TCRdist sequence similarity added in when clustering inside HLA-allele-positive subsets. Repertoires with fewer than 30,000 or more than 120,000 public chains, plus five repertoires with anomalous nucleotide sharing, were excluded from co-occurrence clustering. TCRdb holds this immuneACCESS table with in-frame rearrangements only. Some clones are missing; in checked studies, unresolved V genes explain under half, and the rest has no known cause. The D gene and trimming were derived from the DNA, and the V and J assignments and clone size from that table. This sample is represented by 70,000 to 100,000 clones; approximately 80% of them were singletons. The ten largest clones capture roughly 2% of the sample.

Notes on this clone: The target of this receptor is not known. The sample holds no much larger clone one base away, and base qualities are not on file.

For CDR1 and CDR2, the germline V gene lists SGHTA and FQGTGA. The CDR3 numbers 15 residues from cysteine through phenylalanine. Of the read, only the CDR3 DNA is kept; its 45 bases are in frame from base 1. V ends up 5 bases short and J 1 base short, with an unmatched junction base count of 5. The source is a man aged 18 to 29 in good health and CMV-seronegative. The chain is assembled from TRBV7-3 and TRBJ1-1, with TRBD1 matching 9 junction bases. The sample consisted of PBMCs. The CDR3 sequence is CASSPTGGANTEAFF. DNA sequence: TGTGCCAGCAGCCCGACAGGGGGTGCGAACACTGAAGCTTTCTTT.